Listed below are T cell receptor beta chains from one sample, sequenced in a study of blood T cell repertoires in COVID-19. Assay used: immunoSEQ multiplex PCR; TCRdb lists only in-frame clones, some missing. Among 140,000 or so clones, roughly four fifths were seen once, and the ten largest hold 4%. Sample: peripheral blood. The receptors were sampled from a woman at least 80 years old with acute or convalescent COVID-19. Each CDR3 is given with its conserved first and last residue. The order of the fields is CDR3 length, V gene, J gene, CDR3 protein.

18	TRBV18	TRBJ1-6	CASSRATGGSSYNSPLHF
13	TRBV11-2	TRBJ2-7	CASSRDSYREQYF
16	TRBV5-1	TRBJ2-3	CASSLAVGIRTDTQYF
13	TRBV5-1	TRBJ2-7	CARDTGIIYEQYF
17	TRBV19	TRBJ1-5	CASSIVGGQGANQPQHF
13	TRBV2	TRBJ2-3	CAILRGLGDTQYF
14	TRBV19	TRBJ2-1	CASTPASSYNEQFF
16	TRBV7-2	TRBJ2-5	CASSRGSGGLQETQYF
14	TRBV13	TRBJ2-1	CASSVTSGYNEQFF
15	TRBV28	TRBJ2-5	CASSLPDRAEETQYF
11	TRBV19	TRBJ2-1	CASSGVSEQFF
14	TRBV2	TRBJ2-3	CASRGRTSTDTQYF
13	TRBV29-1	TRBJ1-5	CSVEIVGGQPQHF
15	TRBV7-2	TRBJ2-7	CASSLEATGWYEQYF
17	TRBV19	TRBJ1-5	CASSIVVGDRSNQPQHF
16	TRBV7-8	TRBJ2-1	CASSRQGEWSRNEQFF
16	TRBV5-4	TRBJ2-1	CASSLGGGRGYNEQFF
17	TRBV4-1	TRBJ2-4	CASSQDLSPRIGNIQYF
15	TRBV16	TRBJ1-2	CASNPGVSGNYGYTF
18	TRBV7-8	TRBJ2-1	CASIRDRYSQAPYNEQFF
12	TRBV28	TRBJ1-1	CASSFWAGEAFF
12	TRBV12-3/TRBV12-4	TRBJ2-2	CASRQNTGELFF
13	TRBV20-1	TRBJ2-7	CSASFREDYEQYF
13	TRBV2	TRBJ2-1	CASIVRGLNEQFF
12	TRBV3-1/TRBV3-2	TRBJ1-1	CASSQIGTEAFF
15	TRBV7-8	TRBJ1-5	CASSLGAANSQPQHF
16	TRBV2	TRBJ2-7	CASRGLADVGSYEQYF
12	TRBV29-1	TRBJ2-1	CSVQGLAGEQFF
14	TRBV5-6	TRBJ2-7	CASSLGLTPREQYF
14	TRBV6-6	TRBJ1-1	CASSYSDSNTEAFF
21	TRBV6-2/TRBV6-3	TRBJ2-7	CASSYSIPGTSGRASSYEQYF
16	TRBV15	TRBJ1-2	CATSRPMGGRSYGYTF
16	TRBV28	TRBJ2-3	CASRLSGGAYADTQYF
14	TRBV28	TRBJ1-6	CASSRTGHNSPLHF
14	TRBV28	TRBJ2-7	CASSFFIAGDEQYF
15	TRBV5-4	TRBJ2-3	CASSLAGAGTDTQYF
15	TRBV5-5	TRBJ2-3	CASSVVGGGTDTQYF
13	TRBV28	TRBJ1-6	CASSQRRISPLHF
12	TRBV28	TRBJ1-6	CASKGAGSPLHF
14	TRBV19	TRBJ2-1	CASKRSGRGDEQFF
13	TRBV3-1/TRBV3-2	TRBJ1-5	CASSQDRDQPQHF
16	TRBV4-1	TRBJ1-3	CASSQVIQLTGNTIYF
14	TRBV28	TRBJ1-2	CASSLLGTGVGYTF
13	TRBV6-5	TRBJ2-7	CASSYSNGGEQYF
15	TRBV7-3	TRBJ1-1	CASSISGQGGTEAFF
15	TRBV5-4	TRBJ2-3	CASSLRRGATDTQYF
17	TRBV15	TRBJ2-6	CATSRGTGSYGANVLTF
13	TRBV6-5	TRBJ2-7	CASSYMPGGEQYF
14	TRBV7-2	TRBJ2-7	CASSYTLQGYEQYF
14	TRBV20-1	TRBJ1-2	CSASFPGGGYGYTF
14	TRBV27	TRBJ1-1	CASSLVSRGTEAFF
15	TRBV7-7	TRBJ2-7	CASSFVGTGGYEQYF
15	TRBV2	TRBJ2-1	CASSDPGLALVEQFF
16	TRBV4-1	TRBJ2-7	CASSQDPRGLVDEQYF
15	TRBV5-1	TRBJ1-1	CASSLEVGRDTEAFF
13	TRBV12-3/TRBV12-4	TRBJ2-2	CASQGVDTGELFF